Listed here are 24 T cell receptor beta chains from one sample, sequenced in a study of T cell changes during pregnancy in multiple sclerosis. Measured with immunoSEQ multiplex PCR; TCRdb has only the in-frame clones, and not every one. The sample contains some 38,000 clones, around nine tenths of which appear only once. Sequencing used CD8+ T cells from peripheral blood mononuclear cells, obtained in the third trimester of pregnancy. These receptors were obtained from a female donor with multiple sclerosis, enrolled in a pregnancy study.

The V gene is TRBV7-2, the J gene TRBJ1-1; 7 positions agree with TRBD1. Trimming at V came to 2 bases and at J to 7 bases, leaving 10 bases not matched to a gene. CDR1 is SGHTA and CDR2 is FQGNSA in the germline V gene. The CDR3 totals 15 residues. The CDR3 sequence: CASSLPFGTVDEAFF. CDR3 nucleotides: TGTGCCAGCAGCTTACCGTTCGGGACAGTAGATGAAGCTTTCTTT.

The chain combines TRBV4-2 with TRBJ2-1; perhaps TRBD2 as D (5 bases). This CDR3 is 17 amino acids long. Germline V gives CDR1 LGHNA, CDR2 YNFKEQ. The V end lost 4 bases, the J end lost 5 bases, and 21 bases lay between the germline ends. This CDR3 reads CASSPEGQQDLNNEQFF. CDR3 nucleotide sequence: TGTGCCAGCAGCCCAGAGGGCCAACAAGACCTAAACAATGAGCAGTTCTTC.

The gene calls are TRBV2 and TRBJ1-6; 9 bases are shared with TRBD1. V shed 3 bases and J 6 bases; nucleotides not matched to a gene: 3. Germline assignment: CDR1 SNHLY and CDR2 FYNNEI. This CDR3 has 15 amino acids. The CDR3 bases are TGTGCCAGCAGTGACTCGACAGGGGGTAATTCACCCCTCCACTTT. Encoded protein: CASSDSTGGNSPLHF.

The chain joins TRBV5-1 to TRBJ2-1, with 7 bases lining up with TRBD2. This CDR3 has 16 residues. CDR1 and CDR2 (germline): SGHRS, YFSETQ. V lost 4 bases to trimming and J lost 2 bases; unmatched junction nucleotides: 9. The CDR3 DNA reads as TGCGCCAGCAGCCCCCGCGCGGGGGTCGCCTACAATGAGCAGTTCTTC. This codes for CASSPRAGVAYNEQFF.

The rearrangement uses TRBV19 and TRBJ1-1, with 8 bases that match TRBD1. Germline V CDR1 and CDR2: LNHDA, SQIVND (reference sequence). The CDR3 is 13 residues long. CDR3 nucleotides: TGTGCGAGCAGGGGGCCCTTGAACACTGAAGCTTTCTTT. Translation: CASRGPLNTEAFF. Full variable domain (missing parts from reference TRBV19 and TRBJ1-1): DGGITQSPKYLFRKEGQNVTLSCEQNLNHDAMYWYRQDPGQGLRLIYYSQIVNDFQKGDIAEGYSVSREKKESFPLTVTSAQKNPTAFYLCASRGPLNTEAFFGQGTRLTVV.

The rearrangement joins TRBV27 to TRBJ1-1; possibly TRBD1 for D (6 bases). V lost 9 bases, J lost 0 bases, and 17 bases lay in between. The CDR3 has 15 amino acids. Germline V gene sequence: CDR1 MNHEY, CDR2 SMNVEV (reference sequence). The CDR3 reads CASTRGTEMNTEAFF. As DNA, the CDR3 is TGTGCCAGTACTAGGGGGACGGAAATGAACACTGAAGCTTTCTTT.

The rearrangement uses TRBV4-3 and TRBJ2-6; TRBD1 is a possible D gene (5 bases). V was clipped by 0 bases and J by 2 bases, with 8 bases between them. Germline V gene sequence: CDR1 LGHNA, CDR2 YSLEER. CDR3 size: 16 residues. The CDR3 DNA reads TGCGCCAGCAGCCAAGATCCAGGGACTGGGGCCAACGTCCTGACTTTC. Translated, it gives CASSQDPGTGANVLTF.

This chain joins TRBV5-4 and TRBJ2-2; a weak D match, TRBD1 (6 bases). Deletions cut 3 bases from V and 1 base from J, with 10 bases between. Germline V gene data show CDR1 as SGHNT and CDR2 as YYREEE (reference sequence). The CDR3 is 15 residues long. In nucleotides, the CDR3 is TGTGCCAGCAGCTCCCGACAGGAGAACACCGGGGAGCTGTTTTTT. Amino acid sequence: CASSSRQENTGELFF.

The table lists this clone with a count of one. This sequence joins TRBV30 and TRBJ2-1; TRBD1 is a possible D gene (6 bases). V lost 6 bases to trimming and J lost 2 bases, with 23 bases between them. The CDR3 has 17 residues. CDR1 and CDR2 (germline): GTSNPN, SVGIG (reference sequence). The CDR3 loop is CACAGYGAGETYNEQFF. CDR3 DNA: TGTGCCTGCGCTGGATATGGGGCAGGGGAAACCTACAATGAGCAGTTCTTC.

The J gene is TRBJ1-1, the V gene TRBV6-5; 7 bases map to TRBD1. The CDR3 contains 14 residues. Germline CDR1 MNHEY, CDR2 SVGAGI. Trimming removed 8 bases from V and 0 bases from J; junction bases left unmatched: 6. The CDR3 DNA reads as TGTGCCAGCCTCCCCAGGGGGATGAACACTGAAGCTTTCTTT. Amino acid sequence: CASLPRGMNTEAFF.

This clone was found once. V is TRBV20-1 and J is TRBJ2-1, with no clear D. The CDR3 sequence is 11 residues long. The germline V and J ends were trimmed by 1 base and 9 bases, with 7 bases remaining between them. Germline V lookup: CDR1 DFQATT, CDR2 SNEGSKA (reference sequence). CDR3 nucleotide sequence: TGCAGTGCTAGAGTAGGCGGTGAGCAGTTCTTC. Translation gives CSARVGGEQFF.

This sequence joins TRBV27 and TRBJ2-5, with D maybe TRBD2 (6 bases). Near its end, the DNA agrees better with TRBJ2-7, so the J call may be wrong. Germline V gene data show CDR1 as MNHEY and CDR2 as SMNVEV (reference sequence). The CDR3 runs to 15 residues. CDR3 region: CASTFSGGGTYEQYF. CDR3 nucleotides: TGTGCCAGCACCTTTTCCGGCGGCGGGACCTACGAGCAGTACTTC.

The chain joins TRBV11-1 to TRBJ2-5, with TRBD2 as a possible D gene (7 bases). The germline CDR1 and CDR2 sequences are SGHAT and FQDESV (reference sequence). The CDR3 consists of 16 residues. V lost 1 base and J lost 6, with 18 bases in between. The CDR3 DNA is TGTGCCAGCAGCTTAGGGACGGGGGGCCCGGATAAGACCCAGTACTTC. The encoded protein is CASSLGTGGPDKTQYF.

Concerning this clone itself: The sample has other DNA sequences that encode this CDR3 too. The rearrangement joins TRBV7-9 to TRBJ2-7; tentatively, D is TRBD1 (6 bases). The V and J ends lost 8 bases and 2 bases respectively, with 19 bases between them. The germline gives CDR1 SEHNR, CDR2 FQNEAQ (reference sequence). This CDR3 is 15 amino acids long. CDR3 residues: CASRSTDSRAYEQYF. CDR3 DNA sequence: TGTGCCAGCCGATCGACGGACAGCCGCGCCTACGAGCAGTACTTC.

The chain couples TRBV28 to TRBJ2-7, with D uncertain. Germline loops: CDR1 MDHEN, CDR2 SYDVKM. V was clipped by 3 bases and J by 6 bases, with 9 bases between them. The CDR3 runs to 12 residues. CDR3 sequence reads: CASSFSGLEQYF. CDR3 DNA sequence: TGTGCCAGCAGTTTTAGTGGTCTCGAGCAGTACTTC. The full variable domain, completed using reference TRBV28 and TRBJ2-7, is DVKVTQSSRYLVKRTGEKVFLECVQDMDHENMFWYRQDPGLGLRLIYFSYDVKMKEKGDIPEGYSVSREKKERFSLILESASTNQTSMYLCASSFSGLEQYFGPGTRLTVT.

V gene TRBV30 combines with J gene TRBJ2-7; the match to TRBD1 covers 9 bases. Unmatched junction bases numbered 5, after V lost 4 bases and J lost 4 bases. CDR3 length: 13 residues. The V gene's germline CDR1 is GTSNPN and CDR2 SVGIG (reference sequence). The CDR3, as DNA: TGTGCCTGGACCGGGACAGGGACTTACGAGCAGTACTTC. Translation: CAWTGTGTYEQYF.

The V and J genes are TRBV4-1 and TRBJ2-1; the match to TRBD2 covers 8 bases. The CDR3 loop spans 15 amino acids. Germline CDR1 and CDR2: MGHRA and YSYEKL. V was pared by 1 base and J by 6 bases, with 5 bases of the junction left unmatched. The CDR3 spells CASSQARGALNEQFF. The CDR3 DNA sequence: TGCGCCAGCAGCCAAGCGCGGGGGGCTCTCAATGAGCAGTTCTTC.

CDR3 DNA: TGCGCCAGCAGCTTGACACAGGGGATCGGCACTGAAGCTTTCTTT. It specifies CASSLTQGIGTEAFF. V usage is TRBV5-1 and J usage is TRBJ1-1; the match to TRBD1 covers 7 bases. Losses at the gene ends were 1 base for V and 4 bases for J; bases not matched to a gene: 7. CDR1 is SGHRS, CDR2 YFSETQ, per germline. CDR3 length: 15 residues.

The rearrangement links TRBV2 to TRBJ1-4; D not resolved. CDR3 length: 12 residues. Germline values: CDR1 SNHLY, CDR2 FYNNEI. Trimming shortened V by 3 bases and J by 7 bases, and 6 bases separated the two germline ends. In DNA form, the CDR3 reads TGTGCCAGCAGTGAGTACTTTGAAAAACTGTTTTTT. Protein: CASSEYFEKLFF. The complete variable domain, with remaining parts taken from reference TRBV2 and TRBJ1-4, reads EPEVTQTPSHQVTQMGQEVILRCVPISNHLYFYWYRQILGQKVEFLVSFYNNEISEKSEIFDDQFSVERPDGSNFTLKIRSTKLEDSAMYFCASSEYFEKLFFGSGTQLSVL.

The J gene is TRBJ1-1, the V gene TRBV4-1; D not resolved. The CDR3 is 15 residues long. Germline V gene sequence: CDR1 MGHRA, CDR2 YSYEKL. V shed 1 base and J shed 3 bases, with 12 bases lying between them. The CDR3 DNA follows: TGCGCCAGCAGCCAAGGGCCCGGGTTTGACACTGAAGCTTTCTTT. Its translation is CASSQGPGFDTEAFF.

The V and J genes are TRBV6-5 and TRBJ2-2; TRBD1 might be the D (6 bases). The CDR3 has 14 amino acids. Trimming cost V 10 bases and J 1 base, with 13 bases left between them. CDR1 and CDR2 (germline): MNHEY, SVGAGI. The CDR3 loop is CATSGTLNTGELFF. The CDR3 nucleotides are TGTGCCACCTCCGGGACACTGAACACCGGGGAGCTGTTTTTT.

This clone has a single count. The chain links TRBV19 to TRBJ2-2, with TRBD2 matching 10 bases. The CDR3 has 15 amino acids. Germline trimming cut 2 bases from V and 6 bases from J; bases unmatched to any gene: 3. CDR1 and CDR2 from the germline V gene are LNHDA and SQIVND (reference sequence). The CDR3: CASSIPGLAPGELFF. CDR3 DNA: TGTGCCAGTAGTATACCGGGACTAGCGCCCGGGGAGCTGTTTTTT.

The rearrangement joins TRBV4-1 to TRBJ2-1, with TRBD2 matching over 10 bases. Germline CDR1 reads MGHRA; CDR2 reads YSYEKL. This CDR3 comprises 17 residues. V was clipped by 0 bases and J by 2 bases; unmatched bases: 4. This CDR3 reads CASSQDKRGGPYNEQFF. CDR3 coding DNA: TGCGCCAGCAGCCAAGATAAGCGGGGGGGCCCCTACAATGAGCAGTTCTTC.

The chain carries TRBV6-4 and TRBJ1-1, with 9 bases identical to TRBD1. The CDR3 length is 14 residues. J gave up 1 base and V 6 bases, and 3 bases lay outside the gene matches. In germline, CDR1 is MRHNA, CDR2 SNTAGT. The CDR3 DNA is TGTGCCAGCAGGGAGACAGGGGGGAACACTGAAGCTTTCTTT. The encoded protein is CASRETGGNTEAFF.